The clone carrying this TCR beta chain occurred a few times. The antigen is unknown. This sample was taken from a study of blood T cells in healthy people across ages. Caucasian, healthy and from Russia, the donors were aged between roughly 6 and 95. Germline values: CDR1 LGHNA, CDR2 YNFKEQ. Between the trimmed V and J ends, which lost 7 bases and 8 bases, there was a span of 18 bases. The CDR3 extends over 14 amino acids. Primers used in a second PCR of about 6 to 11 cycles were a sample-barcoded 5' primer and a J-beta primer mix. MiXCR was run by TCRdb on the 5' RACE reads, yielding one entry per CDR3 protein. Of 600,000 to 900,000 distinct CDR3 sequences listed, roughly 24% are singletons. Study findings and constraints: The recorded TCR beta diversity per million T cells decreased in a roughly linear manner with age.

These same data were also listed under a study on T cells of mothers and their children. That paper states: Healthy Caucasian mothers, a few in number, and their six children were the donors. Unrelated mother-child pairs always had slightly, but never significantly, lower normalized overlap than related pairs.

This clonotype was sampled from a boy aged 5-17 years in good health. The material sequenced was blood. J is TRBJ2-1 and V is TRBV4-2, with D possibly matching TRBD2 (7 bases). The DNA of the CDR3 is TGTGCCAGCACGGCGGGGGCACCCTCGGATGAGCAGTTCTTC. Residues: CASTAGAPSDEQFF.